This T cell receptor beta chain appears in the sequencing data of a study of cytomegalovirus exposure and HLA in healthy donors. Assay used: immunoSEQ multiplex PCR; TCRdb lists only in-frame clones, some missing. This table has 250,000 to 350,000 clones, roughly nine tenths appearing once. A note on this clone: The DNA is omitted, as the CDR3 cannot be located on it reliably, and the CDR3 follows TCRdb's listing.

Sequences were obtained from PBMCs. The origin of this receptor is a woman aged 30 to 39 in good health and CMV-seropositive.

The CDR3 region is CASSFGTGIYF. The V call is TRBV5-6, the J call TRBJ2-7; TRBD1, the table's D call, was not compared with the DNA. Germline V lookup: CDR1 SGHDT, CDR2 YYEEEE. The CDR3 is 11 amino acids long, termini counted.